The sequence of this T cell receptor (beta chain) was determined in a study of human T cells and chemical hapten exposure. Study-wide findings and caveats: Among expanded TCRs, significantly more large CDR3 similarity clusters formed than among controls.

V dropped 0 bases and J dropped 9; count of bases not matched to a gene: 12. This CDR3 region has 18 residues. Germline lookup yields CDR1 SGHDT and CDR2 YYEEEE. Time point indicated: patch test 3, about 24 weeks after DPC sensitization. Treatment defined: therapeutic diphenylcyclopropenone sensitization with weekly scalp DPC. In the authors' methods: Ranging from about 20,000 to 690,600, TCR counts per sample had a median value of 95,638. Each CDR3 protein is one row after TCRdb ran MiXCR on the RACE reads. None of the V and J calls come from the authors' own analysis; TCRdb made them. The table includes 99,000 or so distinct CDR3 sequences, 30% to 35% detected once. For this clonotype: What it binds is unknown.

This rearrangement joins TRBV5-6 to TRBJ2-7; the match to TRBD2 covers 16 bases. The sequence came from a man in his forties with alopecia areata. Some clones in this sample may be carry-over from other donors' samples. The material sequenced was whole blood, taken in connection with sensitization to the hapten diphenylcyclopropenone (DPC). The CDR3 sequence is CASSLGVGTSGRARRQYF. CDR3 coding DNA: TGTGCCAGCAGCTTGGGGGTGGGGACTAGCGGGAGGGCCCGTCGGCAGTACTTC.